This paragraph reports one TCR beta chain. The authors' processing: Scientists estimated how many nucleated cells there were by amplifying reference gene primers. The repertoire was sequenced with immunoSEQ multiplex PCR; TCRdb's copy has only in-frame clones and lacks some. V, J and clone size reflect that table, while D and trimming were determined from the DNA. Of 200,000 or so clones listed, roughly nine tenths are singletons. The data originate from a study of blood T cell repertoires in COVID-19. In the study overall: Samples representing acute and convalescent COVID-19 were sourced from the United States, Italy and Spain. T cells, B-cell-depleted T cells, or PBMCs provided the cDNA or gDNA that served as material.

The CDR3 is 13 amino acids. Losses at the gene ends were 6 bases for V and 3 bases for J; bases not matched to a gene: 5. CDR1 is MNHEY, CDR2 SMNVEV, per germline (reference sequence). This receptor was obtained from a man aged 40-55 years with active or convalescent COVID-19. V is TRBV27 and J is TRBJ2-7, with TRBD1 matching 7 bases. The source material was peripheral blood. The CDR3, as DNA: TGTGCCAGCAGCCGGGACAGAGTCTACGAGCAGTACTTC. Its translation is CASSRDRVYEQYF.